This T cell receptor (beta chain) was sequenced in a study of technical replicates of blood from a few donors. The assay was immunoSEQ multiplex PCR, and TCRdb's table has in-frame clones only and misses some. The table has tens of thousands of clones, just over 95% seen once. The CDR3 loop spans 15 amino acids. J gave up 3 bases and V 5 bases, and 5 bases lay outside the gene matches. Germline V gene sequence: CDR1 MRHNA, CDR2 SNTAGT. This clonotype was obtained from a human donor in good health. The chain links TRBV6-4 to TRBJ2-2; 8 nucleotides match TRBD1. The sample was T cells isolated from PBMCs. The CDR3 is CASSRTGMDTGELFF. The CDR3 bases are TGTGCCAGCAGTAGGACAGGGATGGACACCGGGGAGCTGTTTTTT.